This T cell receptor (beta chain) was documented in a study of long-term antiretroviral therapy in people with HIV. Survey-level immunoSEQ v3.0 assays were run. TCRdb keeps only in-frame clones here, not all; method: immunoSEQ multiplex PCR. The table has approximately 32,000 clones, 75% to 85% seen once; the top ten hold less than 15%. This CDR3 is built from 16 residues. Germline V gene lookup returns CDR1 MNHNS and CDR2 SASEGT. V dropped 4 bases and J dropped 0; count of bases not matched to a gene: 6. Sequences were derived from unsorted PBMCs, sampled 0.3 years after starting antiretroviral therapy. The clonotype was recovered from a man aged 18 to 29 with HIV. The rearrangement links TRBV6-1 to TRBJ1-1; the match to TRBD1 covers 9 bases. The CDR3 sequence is CASSVDRGWMNTEAFF. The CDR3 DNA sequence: TGTGCCAGCAGTGTAGACAGGGGGTGGATGAACACTGAAGCTTTCTTT.